The 18 T cell receptor beta chains listed next were all sequenced from one sample in a study of blood T cell repertoires in COVID-19. Produced via immunoSEQ multiplex PCR; TCRdb's table is partial and in-frame only. The table records some 170,000 clones, around 83% of them present only once. Material: PBMCs or T cells enriched from blood (not recorded which). The receptors derive from a man aged 40-49 years who had recovered from COVID-19.

The gene calls are TRBV28 and TRBJ2-5; D is uncertain. CDR3 length equals 13 residues. With 3 bases removed from V and 5 bases from J, the gap between germline ends came to 10 bases. Per the germline V gene, CDR1 is MDHEN and CDR2 is SYDVKM. The CDR3 DNA is TGTGCCAGCAGTTTGCCCCCCAGGGAGACCCAGTACTTC. This translates into CASSLPPRETQYF.

The V gene is TRBV25-1, the J gene TRBJ1-2; the match to TRBD1 covers 9 bases. The CDR3 consists of 16 residues. Germline V CDR1 and CDR2: MGHDK, SYGVNS. Losses at the gene ends were 3 bases for V and 4 bases for J; bases not matched to a gene: 9. The CDR3 is CASSDHVTGGAYGYTF. In DNA, the CDR3 is TGTGCCAGCAGTGATCACGTCACAGGGGGCGCCTATGGCTACACCTTC.

V gene TRBV19 combines with J gene TRBJ1-5; D unclear. Germline CDR1 reads LNHDA; CDR2 reads SQIVND (reference sequence). Trimming cost V 8 bases and J 0 bases, with 17 bases left between them. This CDR3 contains 16 residues. The CDR3 DNA reads as TGTGCCAGTGGGGAAGGCCGGGGAGGTAGCAATCAGCCCCAGCATTTT. Protein sequence: CASGEGRGGSNQPQHF.

The rearrangement links TRBV5-1 to TRBJ2-2, with TRBD1 identical over 10 bases. From germline, CDR1 is SGHRS and CDR2 YFSETQ. This CDR3 comprises 19 residues. J gave up 4 bases and V 4 bases, and 16 bases lay outside the gene matches. The CDR3 here is CASSPQGGQGEVVTGELFF. The CDR3 DNA reads TGCGCCAGCAGCCCCCAAGGAGGACAGGGGGAGGTAGTCACCGGGGAGCTGTTTTTT.

The gene calls are TRBV27 and TRBJ1-2; no clear D gene. The CDR3 is 13 residues long. Trimming left V 3 bases short and J 8 bases short, with 13 bases between. Germline CDR1 reads MNHEY; CDR2 reads SMNVEV (reference sequence). For the CDR3, the DNA is TGTGCCAGCAGTTTCTCCGGGGATAAGGGCTACACCTTC. Protein product: CASSFSGDKGYTF.

The V gene is TRBV24-1, the J gene TRBJ2-3; D is unclear. V was clipped by 2 bases and J by 6 bases, with 5 bases between them. The germline CDR1 and CDR2 sequences are KGHDR and SFDVKD. The CDR3 covers 12 residues. The CDR3 coding sequence is TGTGCCACCAGTGATTCCCTGGATACGCAGTATTTT. It specifies CATSDSLDTQYF.

The rearrangement joins TRBV5-1 to TRBJ1-1; 10 positions agree with TRBD1. This CDR3 region has 13 residues. Germline V lookup: CDR1 SGHRS, CDR2 YFSETQ. V dropped 7 bases and J dropped 3; count of bases not matched to a gene: 3. The CDR3 DNA is TGCGCCAGCGGACAGGGGGGAGACACTGAAGCTTTCTTT. It is translated as CASGQGGDTEAFF.

The rearrangement links TRBV12-3 or TRBV12-4 to TRBJ1-3; no firm D call. This CDR3 has 13 residues. V was pared by 1 base and J by 8 bases, with 9 bases between. The CDR3 protein is CASSLEGVHTIYF. CDR3 in DNA: TGTGCCAGCAGTTTAGAGGGAGTACACACCATATATTTT.

V gene TRBV5-6 combines with J gene TRBJ1-2; D is ambiguous. The CDR3 is made up of 16 amino acids. The germline V gene encodes CDR1 SGHDT and CDR2 YYEEEE. The V gene lost 0 bases and the J gene lost 2 bases, with 14 bases spanning the gap. CDR3 loop: CASSLGSRNSNYGYTF. The CDR3 nucleotides read TGTGCCAGCAGCTTGGGTTCTAGGAATTCCAACTATGGCTACACCTTC. The variable domain in full, completed from reference TRBV5-6 and TRBJ1-2, reads DAGVTQSPTHLIKTRGQQVTLRCSPKSGHDTVSWYQQALGQGPQFIFQYYEEEERQRGNFPDRFSGHQFPNYSSELNVNALLLGDSALYLCASSLGSRNSNYGYTFGSGTRLTVV.

V usage is TRBV7-9 and J usage is TRBJ1-5; tentative D call: TRBD1 (5 bases). Germline CDR1 SEHNR, CDR2 FQNEAQ (reference sequence). The CDR3 covers 15 residues. The germline V and J ends were trimmed by 5 bases and 0 bases, with 11 bases remaining between them. CDR3 nucleotides: TGTGCCAGCAGCCCCAGCGGGACTAGCAATCAGCCCCAGCATTTT. Translation gives CASSPSGTSNQPQHF.

The chain employs TRBV19 and TRBJ2-5; 11 nucleotides line up with TRBD1. The CDR3 spans 14 residues. The junction had 3 bases not matched to a gene; V was cut back by 5 bases and J by 4 bases. Germline V CDR1 and CDR2: LNHDA, SQIVND (reference sequence). This chain's CDR3 is CASSLGQGGETQYF. The CDR3 coding sequence is TGTGCCAGTAGTCTGGGACAGGGGGGAGAGACCCAGTACTTC.

The chain recombines TRBV5-1 with TRBJ2-1; 10 nucleotides match TRBD2. CDR1 is SGHRS and CDR2 is YFSETQ in the germline V gene. The CDR3 covers 16 residues. J gave up 5 bases and V 1 base, and 6 bases lay outside the gene matches. CDR3 nucleotides: TGCGCCAGCAGCTTGCAAAGGACTAGCGGTAACAATGAGCAGTTCTTC. Translation: CASSLQRTSGNNEQFF.

This clone showed up just a few times. The chain employs TRBV7-2 and TRBJ2-7; a weak D match, TRBD1 (6 bases). Trimming removed 5 bases at V and 6 bases at J, with 17 bases between. The CDR3 totals 14 residues. Germline assignment: CDR1 SGHTA and CDR2 FQGNSA. As DNA, the CDR3 is TGTGCCAGCAGCCTAACTACAGGGCCCGGCGAGCAGTACTTC. The encoded protein is CASSLTTGPGEQYF.

The gene calls are TRBV19 and TRBJ1-1; D is undetermined. CDR1 and CDR2 from the germline V gene are LNHDA and SQIVND (reference sequence). V dropped 3 bases and J dropped 0 bases, with 17 bases sitting between them. The CDR3 is 17 amino acids. CDR3 loop: CASSMPFGHLLNTEAFF. CDR3 nucleotides: TGTGCCAGTAGTATGCCTTTTGGGCATCTTTTGAACACTGAAGCTTTCTTT.

The genes are TRBV24-1 and TRBJ1-5, with D maybe TRBD1 (6 bases). Trimming left V 3 bases short and J 7 bases short, with 12 bases between. The CDR3 covers 14 residues. The germline CDR1 and CDR2 sequences are KGHDR and SFDVKD. The CDR3 region has the DNA TGTGCCACCAGTGATGCGGGGGGCTGGCAGCCCCAGCATTTT. Translation: CATSDAGGWQPQHF.

The J gene is TRBJ1-2, the V gene TRBV10-3, with D unresolved. With 11 bases removed from V and 7 bases from J, the gap between germline ends came to 14 bases. CDR1 is ENHRY and CDR2 is SYGVKD in the germline V gene. This CDR3 region has 11 residues. The CDR3 protein is CAAGEMGGYTF. The CDR3 nucleotides are TGTGCCGCCGGGGAAATGGGTGGCTACACCTTC.

The CDR3 sequence: CASSRGGTTFNYGYTF. CDR3 DNA sequence: TGTGCCAGCAGTCGGGGTGGGACAACCTTCAACTATGGCTACACCTTC. The chain is built from TRBV5-4 and TRBJ1-2; a weak D match, TRBD1 (6 bases). CDR1 is SGHNT and CDR2 is YYREEE in the germline V gene (reference sequence). The germline V and J ends were trimmed by 5 bases and 2 bases, with 19 bases remaining between them. The CDR3 has 16 residues.

V and J are TRBV7-3 and TRBJ2-5, with TRBD1 as a possible D gene (5 bases). V was clipped by 3 bases and J by 5 bases, with 7 bases between them. This CDR3 comprises 12 residues. The germline V gene has CDR1 SGHTA and CDR2 FQGTGA. The CDR3 DNA reads TGTGCCAGCAGCTTCCCAGGGGAGACCCAGTACTTC. This translates into CASSFPGETQYF.